Below, one T cell receptor beta chain is given with its context. Its target is unknown. The record originates from a study of CXCR3-negative and CXCR3-positive naive CD8 T cells. Broader study findings: CXCR3-positive naive cells carried more hydrophobic TRB CDR3s than CXCR3-negative naive cells did.

All TRB cDNA libraries came from 5' RACE performed with UMI labels. TCRdb re-called the 5' RACE reads; every CDR3 protein appears as one record, without DNA. The clone table shows 28,000 or so distinct CDR3 sequences, with the ten largest holding 2.8%. CDR3 length: 14 residues. Germline V gene lookup returns CDR1 DFQATT and CDR2 SNEGSKA (reference sequence). The TCR comes from a human donor in good health. Some clones in this sample may be carry-over from other donors' samples. The sequencing input was naive CXCR3- CD8+ T cells from blood. Subset indicated: CD45RO-CCR7+CD27+CD95- naive CD8+ T cells lacking CXCR3 (TNR3-). The chain couples TRBV20-1 to TRBJ1-3. The CDR3 spells CSARGDLPGNTIYF.